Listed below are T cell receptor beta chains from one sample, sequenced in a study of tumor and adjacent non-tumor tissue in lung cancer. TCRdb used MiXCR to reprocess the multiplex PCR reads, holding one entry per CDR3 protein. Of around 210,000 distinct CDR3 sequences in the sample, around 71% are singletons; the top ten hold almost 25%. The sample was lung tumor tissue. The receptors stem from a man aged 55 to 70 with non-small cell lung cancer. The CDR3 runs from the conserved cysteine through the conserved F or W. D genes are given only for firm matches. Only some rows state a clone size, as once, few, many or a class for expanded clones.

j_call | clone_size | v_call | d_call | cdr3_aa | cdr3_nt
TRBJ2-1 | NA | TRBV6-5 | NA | CASGKHTYNEQFF | TGTGCCAGCGGCAAGCACACCTACAATGAGCAGTTCTTC
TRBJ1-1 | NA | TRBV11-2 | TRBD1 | CASSPGQGVGKTEAIF | TGTGCCAGCAGCCCCGGACAGGGGGTGGGGAAGACTGAAGCTATCTTT
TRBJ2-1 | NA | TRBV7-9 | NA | CASSWGERSNEQFF | TGTGCCAGCAGCTGGGGTGAAAGGAGCAATGAGCAGTTCTTC
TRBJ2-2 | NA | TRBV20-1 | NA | CSANQTQANTGKLFF | TGCAGTGCAAACCAAACCCAAGCGAACACCGGGAAGCTGTTTTTT
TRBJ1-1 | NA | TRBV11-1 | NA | CDSSFRAEAFF | TGTGACAGCAGCTTCCGGGCTGAAGCTTTCTTT
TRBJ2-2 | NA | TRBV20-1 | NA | CSASPGVNTGELLF | TGCAGTGCTAGCCCGGGAGTGAACACCGGGGAACTGTTGTTT
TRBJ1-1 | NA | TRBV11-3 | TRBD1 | CANGSGTGRIEDFF | TGTGCCAACGGCTCTGGGACAGGGAGGATTGAAGATTTCTTT
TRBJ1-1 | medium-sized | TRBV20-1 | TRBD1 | CSARGQGGTEAFF | TGCAGTGCTAGAGGGCAGGGGGGCACTGAAGCTTTCTTT
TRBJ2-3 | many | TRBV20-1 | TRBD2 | CSAGGTTSGRTDTQYF | TGCAGTGCCGGGGGTACTACTAGCGGTCGCACAGATACGCAGTATTTT
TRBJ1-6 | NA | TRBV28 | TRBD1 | CASSLMGQSASPFHF | TGTGCCAGCAGTTTAATGGGACAGAGTGCTTCACCCTTCCACTTT
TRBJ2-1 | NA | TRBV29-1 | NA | CSVAAVTTVGEQFF | TGCAGCGTTGCAGCCGTGACTACCGTTGGGGAGCAATTCTTC
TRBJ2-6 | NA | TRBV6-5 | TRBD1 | CASSFVTGGSDANVLTF | TGTGCCAGCAGTTTCGTGACAGGGGGCTCTGACGCCAACGTCCTGACTTTC
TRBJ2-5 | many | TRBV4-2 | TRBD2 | CASSQDLLGGGAGETQYF | TGTGCCAGCAGCCAAGATCTGTTAGGCGGGGGGGCCGGGGAGACCCAGTACTTC
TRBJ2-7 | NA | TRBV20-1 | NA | CNARARAVSEQYF | TGCAATGCTAGGGCCAGGGCGGTTTCCGAGCAGTACTTC
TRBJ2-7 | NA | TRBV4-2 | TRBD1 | CASSYTRGGQGSNEQYF | TGTGCCAGCAGCTATACTAGGGGGGGACAGGGTAGCAACGAGCAGTACTTC